The 17 T cell receptor beta chains below were found in one sample sequenced in a study of cytomegalovirus exposure and HLA in healthy donors. It was with 60 Vbeta and 13 Jbeta primers that the PCR ran. The data were produced by immunoSEQ multiplex PCR, yet TCRdb's version contains in-frame clones alone and is incomplete. This repertoire shows roughly 180,000 clones, around 74% found once; its top ten account for around 2.5%. The sequenced material came from PBMCs. All receptors derive from a female donor in good health and CMV-seronegative.

The rearrangement joins TRBV7-2 to TRBJ2-7; 13 bases agree with TRBD2. Unmatched junction bases numbered 9, after V lost 5 bases and J lost 5 bases. Germline V gene sequence: CDR1 SGHTA, CDR2 FQGNSA. This CDR3 spans 16 amino acids. The CDR3 DNA follows: TGTGCCAGCAGCGCGGGACTAGCGGGGCCCCGCCACGAGCAGTACTTC. Translated, it gives CASSAGLAGPRHEQYF.

This clone was observed a few times. The rearrangement links TRBV10-2 to TRBJ1-5, with 7 positions matching TRBD1. The length of the CDR3 is 12 residues. V lost 6 bases and J lost 5; bases outside the gene matches: 1. Germline CDR1 reads WSHSY; CDR2 reads SAAADI. The CDR3 reads CASRGGDQPQHF. Written as DNA, the CDR3 is TGCGCCAGCAGAGGGGGCGATCAGCCCCAGCATTTT.

This rearrangement joins TRBV23-1 to TRBJ2-7; 10 nucleotides line up with TRBD1. TRBV23-1 is labeled an ORF, and its function is uncertain. The V gene end was trimmed by 4 bases and the J gene end by 4 bases; junction bases not matched to a gene: 1. This CDR3 region has 13 residues. CDR3 amino acids: CASSRDRGYEQYF. CDR3 DNA sequence: TGCGCCAGCAGTCGGGACAGGGGTTACGAGCAGTACTTC.

V usage is TRBV9 and J usage is TRBJ1-2; possible D gene TRBD1, 6 bases. The germline CDR1 and CDR2 sequences are SGDLS and YYNGEE. Trimming removed 4 bases at V and 8 bases at J, with 15 bases between. The CDR3 is made up of 13 amino acids. This chain's CDR3 is CASSPYREDGYTF. DNA for the CDR3: TGTGCCAGCAGCCCCTACAGGGAAGACGGCTACACCTTC.

This clone was observed a few times. The rearrangement links TRBV5-4 to TRBJ2-7; no clear D. With 4 bases removed from V and 3 bases from J, the gap between germline ends came to 11 bases. The germline V gene has CDR1 SGHNT and CDR2 YYREEE (reference sequence). The CDR3 is made up of 13 amino acids. CDR3 region: CASSSRLRYEQYF. CDR3 sequence (DNA): TGTGCCAGCAGCAGCAGACTTCGCTACGAGCAGTACTTC.

CDR3 nucleotide sequence: TGTGCCAGCAGTTTAGGACAGGGGGGATCACCCCTCCACTTT. Encoded protein: CASSLGQGGSPLHF. This chain links TRBV27 with TRBJ1-6; TRBD1 agrees at 10 bases. The CDR3 has 14 residues. V lost 2 bases and J lost 10; bases outside the gene matches: 2. Germline CDR1 is MNHEY and CDR2 is SMNVEV (reference sequence).

J is TRBJ2-2 and V is TRBV6-1; D is possibly TRBD2 (5 bases). This CDR3 spans 14 amino acids. Germline loops: CDR1 MNHNS, CDR2 SASEGT. V lost 4 bases and J lost 6, with 12 bases in between. In DNA form, the CDR3 reads TGTGCCAGCAGTGGGTACCGGGGATCCGGGGAGCTGTTTTTT. Its protein is CASSGYRGSGELFF.

The chain is built from TRBV4-2 and TRBJ2-7, with 8 bases matching TRBD1. The length of the CDR3 is 15 residues. Per germline, CDR1 LGHNA and CDR2 YNFKEQ. The ends lost 4 bases at V and 3 bases at J; junction bases unmatched: 8. The CDR3 is CASSRSTGEGYEQYF. Here the CDR3 DNA reads TGTGCCAGCAGCCGCTCGACAGGGGAAGGCTACGAGCAGTACTTC.

The CDR3 reads CASSLDPDRDTGELFF. The CDR3 DNA sequence: TGTGCCAGCAGCTTAGATCCCGACAGAGACACCGGGGAGCTGTTTTTT. The chain couples TRBV7-2 to TRBJ2-2; D perhaps matches TRBD1 (5 bases). The CDR3 totals 16 residues. V was trimmed by 1 base and J by 3 bases, leaving 12 bases between them. Germline CDR1 and CDR2: SGHTA and FQGNSA.

The genes are TRBV28 and TRBJ1-1; 9 bases match TRBD1. The junction had 5 bases not matched to a gene; V was cut back by 3 bases and J by 3 bases. The CDR3 is 15 amino acids. The germline V gene has CDR1 MDHEN and CDR2 SYDVKM. In DNA form, the CDR3 reads TGTGCCAGCAGTTTCCCTGGGACAGGGCACACTGAAGCTTTCTTT. This gives the protein CASSFPGTGHTEAFF.

This rearrangement joins TRBV4-2 to TRBJ2-5, with a tentative D call TRBD2 (7 bases). V was cut by 6 bases and J by 5 bases, with 16 bases left in between. This CDR3 is 14 amino acids long. The germline gives CDR1 LGHNA, CDR2 YNFKEQ. CDR3 sequence reads: CASRATGGGETQYF. The CDR3 DNA is TGTGCCAGCAGGGCAACGGGGGGCGGGGAGACCCAGTACTTC.

The gene calls are TRBV7-2 and TRBJ1-1; maybe TRBD1 (6 bases). V was clipped by 4 bases and J by 2 bases, with 14 bases between them. Per germline, CDR1 SGHTA and CDR2 FQGNSA. This CDR3 has 15 amino acids. CDR3 residues: CASSSRQAGNTEAFF. The CDR3 nucleotides read TGTGCCAGCAGCTCCCGACAGGCCGGTAACACTGAAGCTTTCTTT.

CDR3 protein: CAISESDRGNEKLFF. Written as DNA, the CDR3 is TGTGCCATCAGTGAGTCCGACAGGGGAAATGAAAAACTGTTTTTT. The gene calls are TRBV10-3 and TRBJ1-4; 8 bases fit TRBD1. J lost 5 bases, V lost 0 bases, and 2 bases had no gene match. Germline-derived CDR1 and CDR2 are ENHRY and SYGVKD. The CDR3 extends over 15 amino acids.

This clone was seen more than once but under ten times. The chain has TRBV27 and TRBJ2-2; 7 nucleotides line up with TRBD1. The length of the CDR3 is 18 residues. CDR1 is MNHEY and CDR2 is SMNVEV in the germline V gene (reference sequence). With 1 base clipped from V and 2 bases from J, the junction kept 10 bases outside the gene matches. The chain's CDR3 is CASSLLVGTEINTGELFF. The CDR3 DNA is TGTGCCAGCAGTTTATTGGTTGGGACAGAAATCAACACCGGGGAGCTGTTTTTT.

The chain combines TRBV15 with TRBJ2-7; D perhaps matches TRBD2 (6 bases). CDR3 size: 17 residues. With 0 bases removed from V and 4 bases from J, the gap between germline ends came to 19 bases. CDR1 LNHNV and CDR2 YYDKDF come from the germline V gene (reference sequence). The CDR3 is CATSRDGGFPQGYEQYF. The CDR3 nucleotides are TGTGCCACCAGCAGAGATGGGGGGTTTCCCCAAGGGTACGAGCAGTACTTC.

The chain couples TRBV6-1 to TRBJ2-3, with TRBD2 identical over 10 bases. Germline V gene lookup returns CDR1 MNHNS and CDR2 SASEGT. The length of the CDR3 is 15 residues. The V and J ends lost 5 bases and 4 bases, in that order; junction bases with no gene match: 6. The CDR3 loop reads CASSTGTSDADTQYF. CDR3 bases: TGTGCCAGCAGTACCGGGACTAGCGATGCAGATACGCAGTATTTT.

V gene TRBV7-3 combines with J gene TRBJ2-2, with 7 nucleotides matching TRBD1. This CDR3 has 13 residues. Germline V gives CDR1 SGHTA, CDR2 FQGTGA. J gave up 6 bases and V 8 bases, and 6 bases lay outside the gene matches. CDR3 in amino acids: CASQKGAAGELFF. CDR3 DNA: TGTGCCAGCCAAAAGGGGGCGGCCGGGGAGCTGTTTTTT.